These T cell receptor beta chains were read from a single sample in a study of OX40 agonist ivuxolimab in advanced cancers. Sequencing was performed with immunoSEQ multiplex PCR; in TCRdb, only in-frame clones are kept and a portion is missing. The table lists tens of thousands of clones, more than 85% of them singletons. The sequenced sample was CD4+ or CD8+ T cells sorted from blood, obtained in a trial of the OX40 agonist ivuxolimab. These TCRs come from an adult with an advanced solid tumor such as melanoma, head and neck, liver or kidney cancer. The CDR3 runs from the conserved cysteine through the conserved F or W. Each record gives: J gene, V gene, D gene, CDR3 protein. The D gene is left open where the match is weak.

j_call: TRBJ1-2; v_call: TRBV9; d_call: .; cdr3_aa: CASSVNEGRGIDYGYTF
j_call: TRBJ1-1; v_call: TRBV25-1; d_call: .; cdr3_aa: CAALQPGRTEAFF
j_call: TRBJ2-1; v_call: TRBV9; d_call: TRBD2; cdr3_aa: CASSVGTSGYNEQFF
j_call: TRBJ1-1; v_call: TRBV5-4; d_call: .; cdr3_aa: CASSAGAGGGNTEAFF
j_call: TRBJ2-5; v_call: TRBV19; d_call: .; cdr3_aa: CASSIGGGTETQYF
j_call: TRBJ2-7; v_call: TRBV29-1; d_call: TRBD2; cdr3_aa: CSVASGNVQYF
j_call: TRBJ1-1; v_call: TRBV5-1; d_call: .; cdr3_aa: CASSRELGSTEAFF
j_call: TRBJ2-7; v_call: TRBV10-3; d_call: .; cdr3_aa: CAIKRTLADRGHF
j_call: TRBJ1-1; v_call: TRBV29-1; d_call: .; cdr3_aa: CSVASRGNTEAFF
j_call: TRBJ1-1; v_call: TRBV6-1; d_call: .; cdr3_aa: CATDEFTGTGAFF
j_call: TRBJ2-7; v_call: TRBV2; d_call: .; cdr3_aa: CASSDLFLWEQYF
j_call: TRBJ2-7; v_call: TRBV9; d_call: .; cdr3_aa: CASSVGASASSYEQYF
j_call: TRBJ1-1; v_call: TRBV27; d_call: .; cdr3_aa: CASRDRLILNTEAFF
j_call: TRBJ1-2; v_call: TRBV5-6; d_call: .; cdr3_aa: CASSSSRRTSNYGYTF
j_call: TRBJ1-2; v_call: TRBV25-1; d_call: TRBD1; cdr3_aa: CASIGQGGLHGYTF
j_call: TRBJ1-6; v_call: TRBV9; d_call: .; cdr3_aa: CASSVTGNEGSPLHF
j_call: TRBJ2-5; v_call: TRBV10-1; d_call: .; cdr3_aa: CASGQTQETQYF
j_call: TRBJ1-1; v_call: TRBV7-3; d_call: .; cdr3_aa: CASRGGVNTEAFF
j_call: TRBJ1-1; v_call: TRBV5-1; d_call: .; cdr3_aa: CASSPAWAGTEAFF
j_call: TRBJ2-2; v_call: TRBV5-1; d_call: .; cdr3_aa: CASSLSSSFDRITGELFF
j_call: TRBJ1-3; v_call: TRBV19; d_call: .; cdr3_aa: CATQRDLSGNTIYF
j_call: TRBJ2-1; v_call: TRBV18; d_call: .; cdr3_aa: CASSPNNEQFF
j_call: TRBJ1-2; v_call: TRBV27; d_call: .; cdr3_aa: CASSPAGQNYGYTF
j_call: TRBJ2-1; v_call: TRBV2; d_call: .; cdr3_aa: CASSDGYSYNEQFF
j_call: TRBJ2-7; v_call: TRBV7-9; d_call: .; cdr3_aa: CASSLLEGGSSYEQYF
j_call: TRBJ2-7; v_call: TRBV5-5; d_call: TRBD2; cdr3_aa: CASSLIFSGGEQYF
j_call: TRBJ2-7; v_call: TRBV29-1; d_call: .; cdr3_aa: CSVELDGRGTYEQYF